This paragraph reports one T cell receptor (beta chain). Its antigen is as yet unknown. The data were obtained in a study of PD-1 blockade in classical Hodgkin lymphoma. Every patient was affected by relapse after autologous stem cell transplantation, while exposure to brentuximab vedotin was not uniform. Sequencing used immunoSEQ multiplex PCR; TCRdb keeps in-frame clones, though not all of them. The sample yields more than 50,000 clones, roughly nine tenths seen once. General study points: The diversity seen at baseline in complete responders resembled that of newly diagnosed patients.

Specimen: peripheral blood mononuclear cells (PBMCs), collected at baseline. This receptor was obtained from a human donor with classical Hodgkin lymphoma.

The CDR3 loop reads CASSYHPSDRAGYEQYF. In DNA, the CDR3 is TGTGCCAGCAGTTACCACCCGTCCGACAGGGCGGGGTACGAGCAGTACTTC. The V and J genes are TRBV28 and TRBJ2-7, with D possibly matching TRBD1 (7 bases). V was shortened by 4 bases and J by 4 bases, with 23 bases between the two germline ends. Per the germline V gene, CDR1 is MDHEN and CDR2 is SYDVKM. This CDR3 spans 17 amino acids.